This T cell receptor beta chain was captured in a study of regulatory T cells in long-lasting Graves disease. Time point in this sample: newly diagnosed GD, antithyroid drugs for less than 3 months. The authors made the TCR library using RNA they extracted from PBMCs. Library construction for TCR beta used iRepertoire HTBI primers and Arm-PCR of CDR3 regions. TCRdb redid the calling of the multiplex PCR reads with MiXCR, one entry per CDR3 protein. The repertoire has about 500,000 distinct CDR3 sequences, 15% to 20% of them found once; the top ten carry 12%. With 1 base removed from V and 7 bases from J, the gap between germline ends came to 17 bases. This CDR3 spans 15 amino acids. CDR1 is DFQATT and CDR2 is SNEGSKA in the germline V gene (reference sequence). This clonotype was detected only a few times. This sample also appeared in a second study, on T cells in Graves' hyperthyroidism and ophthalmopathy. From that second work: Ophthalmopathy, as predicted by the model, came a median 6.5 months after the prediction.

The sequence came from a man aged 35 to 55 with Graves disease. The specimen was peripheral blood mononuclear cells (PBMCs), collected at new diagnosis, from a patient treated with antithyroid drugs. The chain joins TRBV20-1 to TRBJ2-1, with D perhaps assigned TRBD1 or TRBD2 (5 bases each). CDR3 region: CSARVEVRGPNEQFF. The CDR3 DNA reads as TGCAGTGCTAGAGTAGAGGTTCGGGGCCCAAATGAGCAGTTCTTC.